A selection of T cell receptor beta chains follows, all from one sample in a study of identical twins. One entry per CDR3 protein results from TCRdb running MiXCR on the 5' RACE reads. The sample has around 470,000 distinct CDR3 sequences; approximately 15% are singletons. This sample was also put to use in a study of yellow fever vaccine responses in identical twins.

What was sequenced was CD4+ T cells sorted from blood. The receptor set was obtained from a woman younger than 35 in good health. CDR3s include the opening cysteine and the closing phenylalanine or tryptophan. The D gene is left open where the match is weak. The size field is filled for only some rows; it gives once, few, many or a size class.

clone_size	d_call	cdr3_length	v_call	j_call	cdr3_aa	cdr3_nt
few	TRBD1	18	TRBV20-1	TRBJ2-2	CSARIYRDRVTNTGELFF	TGCAGTGCTAGAATTTACCGGGACAGGGTGACGAACACCGGGGAGCTGTTTTTT
NA	NA	16	TRBV21-1	TRBJ2-7	CASSPRGREGLDEQYF	TGTGCCAGCAGCCCCCGGGGACGGGAGGGCCTCGACGAGCAGTACTTC
many	NA	16	TRBV12-3/TRBV12-4	TRBJ2-1	CASSFQPPGFYNEQFF	TGTGCCAGCAGTTTCCAGCCCCCAGGGTTCTACAATGAGCAGTTCTTC
NA	TRBD2	16	TRBV5-1	TRBJ2-5	CASSSWTSGSIETQYF	TGCGCCAGCAGCTCCTGGACTAGCGGGAGTATAGAGACCCAGTACTTC
few	NA	17	TRBV7-9	TRBJ2-4	CASSLAITVLQGNIQYF	TGTGCCAGCAGCTTAGCGATTACAGTTCTACAAGGAAACATTCAGTACTTC
few	NA	14	TRBV7-9	TRBJ2-7	CASSPGFSSYEQYF	TGTGCCAGCAGCCCAGGGTTTTCCTCCTACGAGCAGTACTTC
many	NA	16	TRBV5-6	TRBJ1-1	CASSSGFRARDSEAFF	TGTGCCAGCAGCTCCGGTTTTAGGGCCCGGGATTCTGAAGCTTTCTTT
many	NA	14	TRBV29-1	TRBJ2-3	CSGRGSRFTDTQYF	TGCAGCGGGCGGGGCTCTCGGTTCACAGATACGCAGTATTTT
NA	TRBD1	16	TRBV16	TRBJ2-3	CASSQGQGEGTDTQYF	TGTGCCAGCAGCCAAGGACAGGGCGAGGGGACAGATACGCAGTATTTT
many	NA	16	TRBV4-1	TRBJ2-7	CASSQEGATSYYEQYF	TGCGCCAGCAGCCAAGAGGGGGCTACTTCCTACTACGAGCAGTACTTC
few	TRBD2	13	TRBV7-2	TRBJ2-1	CASSLEWGGEQFF	TGTGCCAGCAGCTTAGAGTGGGGGGGTGAGCAGTTCTTC
few	TRBD1	16	TRBV7-9	TRBJ1-1	CASTIRTGGSGTEAFF	TGTGCCAGCACCATCAGGACAGGGGGTTCAGGCACTGAAGCTTTCTTT
NA	NA	15	TRBV5-1	TRBJ1-3	CASSLDARSGNTIYF	TGCGCCAGCAGCTTGGACGCCCGCTCTGGAAACACCATATATTTT
few	NA	14	TRBV9	TRBJ2-3	CASSVALGTDTQYF	TGTGCCAGCAGCGTAGCTCTTGGAACAGATACGCAGTATTTT
NA	NA	17	TRBV30	TRBJ2-5	CAWSVPGLLSPRETQYF	TGTGCCTGGAGTGTACCCGGACTGTTATCTCCGCGAGAGACCCAGTACTTC
NA	TRBD2	17	TRBV5-1	TRBJ2-5	CASSLDSGGRRVQTQYF	TGCGCCAGCAGCTTGGATAGCGGGGGCCGTAGAGTTCAGACCCAGTACTTC
few	NA	12	TRBV28	TRBJ2-7	CASQRQGYEQYF	TGTGCCAGCCAACGTCAGGGTTACGAGCAGTACTTC
few	TRBD1	12	TRBV12-3/TRBV12-4	TRBJ1-1	CASRRRDRQAFF	TGTGCCAGCAGGCGCCGGGACAGACAAGCTTTCTTT
few	TRBD2	14	TRBV12-3/TRBV12-4	TRBJ2-1	CASRLAGGGNEQFF	TGTGCCAGCAGACTAGCGGGAGGCGGCAATGAGCAGTTCTTC
few	TRBD1	16	TRBV15	TRBJ2-1	CATRGQGALGDNEQFF	TGTGCCACTCGGGGACAGGGAGCCCTCGGGGACAATGAGCAGTTCTTC
NA	NA	12	TRBV11-3	TRBJ2-3	CASSRADHTQYF	TGTGCCAGCAGCCGAGCGGACCATACGCAGTATTTT
NA	NA	11	TRBV6-2/TRBV6-3	TRBJ2-7	CASSNGLHQYF	TGTGCCAGCAGCAACGGACTCCACCAGTACTTC
few	NA	15	TRBV15	TRBJ2-5	CATSRDRWSQETQYF	TGTGCCACCAGCAGAGATCGGTGGTCTCAAGAGACCCAGTACTTC
many	NA	15	TRBV7-2	TRBJ2-7	CASSLGGTGTYEQYF	TGTGCCAGCAGCTTGGGGGGGACAGGAACTTACGAGCAGTACTTC
NA	NA	15	TRBV9	TRBJ2-7	CASSSEDAASYEQYF	TGTGCCAGCAGCAGTGAAGATGCAGCCTCCTACGAGCAGTACTTC
NA	TRBD1	17	TRBV6-1	TRBJ1-5	CASRAGQGALGNQPQHF	TGTGCCAGCAGGGCGGGACAGGGGGCGCTTGGCAATCAGCCCCAGCATTTT
NA	TRBD1	13	TRBV20-1	TRBJ2-5	CSASPGGQETQYF	TGCAGTGCTAGTCCAGGGGGCCAAGAGACCCAGTACTTC
many	TRBD1	14	TRBV27	TRBJ2-1	CASSMGQGWNEQFF	TGTGCCAGCAGTATGGGACAGGGTTGGAATGAGCAGTTCTTC
few	TRBD1	12	TRBV7-9	TRBJ2-7	CASSLGTGGPYF	TGTGCCAGCAGCTTAGGGACAGGAGGTCCGTACTTC
NA	NA	16	TRBV5-1	TRBJ1-1	CASSLDEGSFGTEAFF	TGCGCCAGCAGCTTGGACGAGGGAAGTTTCGGCACTGAAGCTTTCTTT
NA	TRBD2	15	TRBV9	TRBJ2-1	CASSAGTSGYGEQFF	TGTGCCAGCAGCGCCGGGACTAGCGGGTATGGTGAGCAGTTCTTC
few	TRBD1	14	TRBV7-2	TRBJ1-2	CASSPDRASYGYTF	TGTGCCAGCAGCCCCGACAGGGCCTCTTATGGCTACACCTTC
few	TRBD1	18	TRBV4-1	TRBJ2-5	CASSQDAGRDRGRETQYF	TGCGCCAGCAGCCAAGATGCCGGCCGAGACAGGGGGCGAGAGACCCAGTACTTC
NA	NA	13	TRBV2	TRBJ2-5	CASGGRHQETQYF	TGTGCCAGCGGGGGACGCCACCAAGAGACCCAGTACTTC
NA	NA	16	TRBV5-1	TRBJ2-1	CASSNKPGSSYNEQFF	TGCGCCAGCAGCAACAAACCGGGTAGCTCCTACAATGAGCAGTTCTTC
few	NA	16	TRBV7-2	TRBJ2-1	CASSSLLGGGYNEQFF	TGTGCCAGCAGCTCCCTCCTGGGGGGCGGCTACAATGAGCAGTTCTTC
NA	TRBD2	16	TRBV20-1	TRBJ2-3	CSARDWRGGDTDTQYF	TGCAGTGCTAGAGACTGGCGGGGGGGCGACACAGATACGCAGTATTTT
few	TRBD1	15	TRBV5-1	TRBJ1-4	CATRTGGSPNEKLFF	TGCGCCACCAGGACAGGGGGGTCACCTAATGAAAAACTGTTTTTT
few	TRBD1	13	TRBV10-3	TRBJ2-7	CATSPGQTYEQYF	TGTGCCACCAGCCCGGGACAGACCTACGAGCAGTACTTC
few	TRBD2	13	TRBV2	TRBJ2-1	CASSLTLAGEQFF	TGTGCCAGCAGTCTCACCCTAGCGGGTGAGCAGTTCTTC
many	NA	11	TRBV29-1	TRBJ2-7	CSVERGSEQYF	TGCAGCGTTGAACGGGGGTCCGAGCAGTACTTC